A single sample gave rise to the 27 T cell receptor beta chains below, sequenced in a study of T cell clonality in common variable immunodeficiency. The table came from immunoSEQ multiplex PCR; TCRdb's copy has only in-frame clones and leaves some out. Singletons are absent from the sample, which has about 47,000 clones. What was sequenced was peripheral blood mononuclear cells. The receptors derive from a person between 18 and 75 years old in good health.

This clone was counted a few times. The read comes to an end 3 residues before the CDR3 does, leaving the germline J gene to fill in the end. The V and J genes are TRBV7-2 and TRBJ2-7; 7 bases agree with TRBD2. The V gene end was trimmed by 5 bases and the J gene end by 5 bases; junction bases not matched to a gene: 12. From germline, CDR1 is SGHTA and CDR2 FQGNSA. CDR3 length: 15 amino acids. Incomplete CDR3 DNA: TGTGCCAGCAGCCCGGGAAGGCGGGAGAAGAACGAG. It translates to CASSPGRREKNE. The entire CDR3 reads CASSPGRREKNEQYF.

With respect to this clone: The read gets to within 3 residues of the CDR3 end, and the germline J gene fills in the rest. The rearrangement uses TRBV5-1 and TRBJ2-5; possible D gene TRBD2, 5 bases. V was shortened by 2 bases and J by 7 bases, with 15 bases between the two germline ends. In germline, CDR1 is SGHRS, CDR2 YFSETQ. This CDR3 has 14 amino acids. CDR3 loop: CASSFSLDRGTQYF. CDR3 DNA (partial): TGCGCCAGCAGCTTTAGCCTCGACCGGGGGACC.

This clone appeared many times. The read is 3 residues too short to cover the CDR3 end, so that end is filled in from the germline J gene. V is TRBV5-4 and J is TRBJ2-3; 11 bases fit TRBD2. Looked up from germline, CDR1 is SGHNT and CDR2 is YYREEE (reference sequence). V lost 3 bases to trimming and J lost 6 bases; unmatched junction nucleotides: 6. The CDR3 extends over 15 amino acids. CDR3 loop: CASSSLAGGMDTQYF. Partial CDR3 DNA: TGTGCCAGCAGCTCCTTAGCGGGAGGGATGGATACG.

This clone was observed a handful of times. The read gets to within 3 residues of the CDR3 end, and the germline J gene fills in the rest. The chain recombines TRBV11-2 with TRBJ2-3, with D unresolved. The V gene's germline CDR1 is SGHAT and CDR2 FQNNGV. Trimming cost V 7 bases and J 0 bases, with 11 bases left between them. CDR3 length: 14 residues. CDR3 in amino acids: CASNAVLSTDTQYF. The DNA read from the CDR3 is TGTGCCAGCAACGCGGTCCTTAGCACAGATACG.

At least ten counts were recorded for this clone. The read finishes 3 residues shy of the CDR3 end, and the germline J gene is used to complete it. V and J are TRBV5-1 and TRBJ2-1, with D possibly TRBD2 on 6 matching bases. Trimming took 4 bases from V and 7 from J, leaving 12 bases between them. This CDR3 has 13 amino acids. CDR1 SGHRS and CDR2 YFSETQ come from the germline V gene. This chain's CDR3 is CASSPLGGNEQFF. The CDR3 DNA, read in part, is TGCGCCAGCAGCCCTCTTGGGGGGAATGAG.

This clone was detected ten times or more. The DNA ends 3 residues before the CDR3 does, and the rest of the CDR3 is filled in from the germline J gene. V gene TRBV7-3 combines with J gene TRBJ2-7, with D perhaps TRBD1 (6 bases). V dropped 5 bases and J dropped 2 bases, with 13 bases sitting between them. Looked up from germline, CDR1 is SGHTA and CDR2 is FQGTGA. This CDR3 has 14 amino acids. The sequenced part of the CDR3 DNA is TGTGCCAGCAGCCCCGGGACACCAGCCTACGAG. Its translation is CASSPGTPAYE. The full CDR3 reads CASSPGTPAYEQYF.

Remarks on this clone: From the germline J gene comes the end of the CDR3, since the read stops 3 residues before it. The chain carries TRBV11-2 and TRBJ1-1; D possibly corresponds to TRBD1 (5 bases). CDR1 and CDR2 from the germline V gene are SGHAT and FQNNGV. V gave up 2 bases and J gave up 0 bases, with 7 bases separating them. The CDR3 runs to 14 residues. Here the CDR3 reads CASSLQGMNTEAFF. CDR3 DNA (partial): TGTGCCAGCAGCTTACAGGGTATGAACACTGAA.

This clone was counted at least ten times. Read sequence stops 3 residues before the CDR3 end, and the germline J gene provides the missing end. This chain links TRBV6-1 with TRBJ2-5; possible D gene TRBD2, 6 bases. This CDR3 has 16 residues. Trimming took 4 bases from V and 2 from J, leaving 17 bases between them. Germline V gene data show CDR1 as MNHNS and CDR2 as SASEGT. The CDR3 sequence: CASSGQSGTYQETQYF. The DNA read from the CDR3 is TGTGCCAGCAGTGGACAGTCCGGGACTTATCAAGAGACC.

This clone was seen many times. This chain's CDR3 is CASSPMQGPSNEKLFF. The sequenced CDR3 bases are TGCGCCAGCAGCCCGATGCAGGGGCCGTCTAATGAAAAA. V and J are TRBV5-1 and TRBJ1-4; D might be TRBD1 (6 bases). Read data end 3 residues before the CDR3 end; the end is taken from the germline J gene. The CDR3 has 16 amino acids. V lost 4 bases to trimming and J lost 3 bases, with 16 bases between them. The germline V gene has CDR1 SGHRS and CDR2 YFSETQ.

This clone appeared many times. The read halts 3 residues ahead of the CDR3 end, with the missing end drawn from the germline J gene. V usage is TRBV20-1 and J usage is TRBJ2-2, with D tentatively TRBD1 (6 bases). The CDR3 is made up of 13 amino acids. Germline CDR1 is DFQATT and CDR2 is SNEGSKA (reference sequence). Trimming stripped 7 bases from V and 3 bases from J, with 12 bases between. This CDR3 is CSVSDRYTGELFF. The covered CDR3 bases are TGCAGTGTATCGGACAGATACACCGGGGAG.

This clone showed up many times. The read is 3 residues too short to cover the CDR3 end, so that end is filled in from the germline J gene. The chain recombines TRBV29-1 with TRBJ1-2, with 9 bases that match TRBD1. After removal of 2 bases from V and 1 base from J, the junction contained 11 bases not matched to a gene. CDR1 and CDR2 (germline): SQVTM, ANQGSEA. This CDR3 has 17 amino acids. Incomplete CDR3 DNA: TGCAGCGTTGAACACCCGGACAGGGGTTGGGATAACTATGGC. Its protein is CSVEHPDRGWDNYG. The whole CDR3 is CSVEHPDRGWDNYGYTF.

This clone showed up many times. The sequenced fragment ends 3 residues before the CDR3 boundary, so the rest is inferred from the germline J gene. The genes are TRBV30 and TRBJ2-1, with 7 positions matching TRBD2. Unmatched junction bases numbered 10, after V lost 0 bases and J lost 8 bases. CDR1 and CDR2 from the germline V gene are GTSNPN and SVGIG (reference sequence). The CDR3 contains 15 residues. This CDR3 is CAWSVRGGGRYEQFF. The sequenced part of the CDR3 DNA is TGTGCCTGGAGTGTACGAGGCGGGGGTCGCTATGAG.

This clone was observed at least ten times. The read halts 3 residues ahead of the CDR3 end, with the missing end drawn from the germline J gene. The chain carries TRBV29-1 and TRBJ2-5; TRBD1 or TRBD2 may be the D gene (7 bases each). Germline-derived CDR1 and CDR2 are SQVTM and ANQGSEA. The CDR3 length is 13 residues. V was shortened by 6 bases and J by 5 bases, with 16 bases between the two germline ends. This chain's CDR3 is CSVDTGEGETQYF. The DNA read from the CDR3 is TGCAGCGTGGACACAGGGGAGGGGGAGACC. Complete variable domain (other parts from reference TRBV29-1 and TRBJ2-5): SAVISQKPSRDICQRGTSLTIQCQVDSQVTMMFWYRQQPGQSLTLIATANQGSEATYESGFVIDKFPISRPNLTFSTLTVSNMSPEDSSIYLCSVDTGEGETQYFGPGTRLLVL.

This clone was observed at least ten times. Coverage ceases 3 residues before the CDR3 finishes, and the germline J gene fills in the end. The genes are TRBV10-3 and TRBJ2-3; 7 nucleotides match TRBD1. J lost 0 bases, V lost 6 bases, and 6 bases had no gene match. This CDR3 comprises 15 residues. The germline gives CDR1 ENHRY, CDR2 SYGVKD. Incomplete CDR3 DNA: TGTGCCATCAGGTTAACAGGGGAAAGCACAGATACG. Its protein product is CAIRLTGESTDT. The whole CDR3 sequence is CAIRLTGESTDTQYF.

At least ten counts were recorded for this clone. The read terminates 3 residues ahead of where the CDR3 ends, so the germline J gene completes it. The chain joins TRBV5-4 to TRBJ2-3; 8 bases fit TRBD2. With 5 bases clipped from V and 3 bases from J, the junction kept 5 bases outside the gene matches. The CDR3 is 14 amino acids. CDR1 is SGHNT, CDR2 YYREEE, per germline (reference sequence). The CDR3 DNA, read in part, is TGTGCCAGCAGAACGGGGGGGCGAACAGATACG. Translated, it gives CASRTGGRTDT. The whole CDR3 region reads CASRTGGRTDTQYF.

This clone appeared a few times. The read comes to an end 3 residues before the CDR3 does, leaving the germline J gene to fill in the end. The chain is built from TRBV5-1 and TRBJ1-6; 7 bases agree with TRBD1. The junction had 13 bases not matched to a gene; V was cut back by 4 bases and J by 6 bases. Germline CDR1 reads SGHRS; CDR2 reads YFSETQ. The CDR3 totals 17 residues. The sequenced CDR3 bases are TGCGCCAGCAGCCGCATTTCAGGGGGATCGGGTAATTCACCC. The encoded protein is CASSRISGGSGNSP. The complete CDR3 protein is CASSRISGGSGNSPLHF.

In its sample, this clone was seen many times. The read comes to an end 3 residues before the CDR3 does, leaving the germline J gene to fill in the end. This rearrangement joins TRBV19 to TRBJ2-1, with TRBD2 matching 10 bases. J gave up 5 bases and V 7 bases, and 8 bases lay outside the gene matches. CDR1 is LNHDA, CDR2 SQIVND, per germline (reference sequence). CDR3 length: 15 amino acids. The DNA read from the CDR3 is TGTGCCAGTACCCTAGAGCGGGGGGGTAACAATGAG. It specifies CASTLERGGNNE. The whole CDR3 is CASTLERGGNNEQFF.

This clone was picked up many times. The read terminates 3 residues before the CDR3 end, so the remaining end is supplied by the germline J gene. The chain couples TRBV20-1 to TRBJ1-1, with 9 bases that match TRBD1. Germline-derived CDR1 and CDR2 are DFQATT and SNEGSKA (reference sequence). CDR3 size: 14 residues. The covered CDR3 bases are TGCATCCTCCCTCCGGGACAGGGTCTCGCTGAA. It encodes CILPPGQGLAE. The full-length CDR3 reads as CILPPGQGLAEAFF.

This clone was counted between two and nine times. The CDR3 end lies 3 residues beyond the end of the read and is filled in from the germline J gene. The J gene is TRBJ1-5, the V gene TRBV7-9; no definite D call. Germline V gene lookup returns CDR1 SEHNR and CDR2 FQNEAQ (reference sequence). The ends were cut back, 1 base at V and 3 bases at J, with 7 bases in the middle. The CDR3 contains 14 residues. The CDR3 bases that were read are TGTGCCAGCAGCTTAGGAGACAACAATCAGCCC. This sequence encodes CASSLGDNNQP. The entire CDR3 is CASSLGDNNQPQHF.

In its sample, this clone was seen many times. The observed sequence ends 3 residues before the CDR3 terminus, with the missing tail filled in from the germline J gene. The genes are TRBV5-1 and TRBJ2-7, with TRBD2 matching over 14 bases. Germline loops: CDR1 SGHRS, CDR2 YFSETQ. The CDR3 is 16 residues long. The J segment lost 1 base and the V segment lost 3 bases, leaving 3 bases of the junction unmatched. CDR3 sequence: CASSSGLAGGSYEQYF. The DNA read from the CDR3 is TGCGCCAGCAGCTCAGGACTAGCGGGGGGATCCTACGAG.

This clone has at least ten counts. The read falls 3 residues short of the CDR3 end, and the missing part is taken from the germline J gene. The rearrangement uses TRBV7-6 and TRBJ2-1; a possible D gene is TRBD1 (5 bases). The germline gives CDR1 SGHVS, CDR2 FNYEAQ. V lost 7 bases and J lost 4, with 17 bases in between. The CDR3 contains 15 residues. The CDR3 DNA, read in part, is TGTGCCAGCAAGGGGCGGACCAACACGTACAATGAG. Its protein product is CASKGRTNTYNE. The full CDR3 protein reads CASKGRTNTYNEQFF. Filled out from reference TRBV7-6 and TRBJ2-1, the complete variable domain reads GAGVSQSPRYKVTKRGQDVALRCDPISGHVSLYWYRQALGQGPEFLTYFNYEAQQDKSGLPNDRFSAERPEGSISTLTIQRTEQRDSAMYRCASKGRTNTYNEQFFGPGTRLTVL.

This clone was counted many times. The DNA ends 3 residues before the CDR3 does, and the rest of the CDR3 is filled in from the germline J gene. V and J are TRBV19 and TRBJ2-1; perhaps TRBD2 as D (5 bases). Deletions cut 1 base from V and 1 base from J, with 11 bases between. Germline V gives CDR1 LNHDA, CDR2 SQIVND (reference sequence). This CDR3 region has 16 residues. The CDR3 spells CASSIGHGVSYNEQFF. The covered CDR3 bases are TGTGCCAGTAGTATAGGACACGGGGTGTCCTACAATGAG.

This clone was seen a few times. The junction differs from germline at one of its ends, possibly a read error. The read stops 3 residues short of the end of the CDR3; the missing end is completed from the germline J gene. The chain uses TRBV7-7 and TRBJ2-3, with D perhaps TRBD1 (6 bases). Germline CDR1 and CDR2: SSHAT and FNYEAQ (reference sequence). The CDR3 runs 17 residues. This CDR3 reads CASSRLMTGTRKETQYF. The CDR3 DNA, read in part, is TGTGCTAGCAGCCGGCTAATGACCGGGACAAGAAAAGAGACG.

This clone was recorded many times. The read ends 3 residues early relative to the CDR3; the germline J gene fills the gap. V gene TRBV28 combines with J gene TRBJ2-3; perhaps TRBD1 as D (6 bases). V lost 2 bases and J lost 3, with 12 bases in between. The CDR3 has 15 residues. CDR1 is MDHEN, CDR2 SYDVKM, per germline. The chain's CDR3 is CASSLIRGATDTQYF. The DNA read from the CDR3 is TGTGCCAGCAGTTTAATCAGGGGTGCGACAGATACG.

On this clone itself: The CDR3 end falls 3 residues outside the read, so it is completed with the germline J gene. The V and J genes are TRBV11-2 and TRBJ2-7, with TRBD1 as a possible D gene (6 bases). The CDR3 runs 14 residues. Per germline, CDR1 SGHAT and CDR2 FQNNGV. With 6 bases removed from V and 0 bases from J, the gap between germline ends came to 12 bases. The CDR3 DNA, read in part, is TGTGCCAGCAGGACGGGACACAGCTCCTACGAG. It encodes CASRTGHSSYE. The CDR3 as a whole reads CASRTGHSSYEQYF.

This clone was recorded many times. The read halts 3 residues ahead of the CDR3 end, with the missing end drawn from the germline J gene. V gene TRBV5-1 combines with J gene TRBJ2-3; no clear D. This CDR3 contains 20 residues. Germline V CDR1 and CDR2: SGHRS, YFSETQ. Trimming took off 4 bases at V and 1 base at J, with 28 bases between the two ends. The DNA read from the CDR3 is TGCGCCAGCAGCGGTAACATGGGTCGAGCGCTATCCCAAGGCACAGATACG. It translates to CASSGNMGRALSQGTDT. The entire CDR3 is CASSGNMGRALSQGTDTQYF.

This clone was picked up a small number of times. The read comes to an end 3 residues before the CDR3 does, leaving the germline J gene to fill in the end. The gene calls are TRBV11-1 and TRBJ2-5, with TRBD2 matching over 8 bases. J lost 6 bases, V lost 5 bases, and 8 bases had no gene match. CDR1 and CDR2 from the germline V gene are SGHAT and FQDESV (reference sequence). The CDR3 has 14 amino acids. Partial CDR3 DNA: TGTGCCAGCAGCCCTCGGGGGGGTGGAAAGACC. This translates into CASSPRGGGKT. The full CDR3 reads CASSPRGGGKTQYF.